This is a list of T cell receptor beta chains from one sample in a study of cytomegalovirus exposure and HLA in healthy donors. The protocol was immunoSEQ multiplex PCR, while the TCRdb copy is restricted to in-frame clones and leaves out a portion. Counted here are approximately 90,000 clones, about 8% occurring once; the ten biggest clones make up approximately 2.5%. Sequencing was performed on PBMCs. The source is a man aged 50 or older in good health and CMV-seronegative. CDR3s include the opening cysteine and the closing phenylalanine or tryptophan. Fields, in order: J gene, D gene, clone size, V gene, CDR3 protein, CDR3 DNA. D genes are given only for firm matches. The size entry is marked missing in some rows and otherwise reads once, few, many or a size class.

TRBJ1-1,.,.,TRBV6-1,CASSENRVNTEAFF,TGTGCCAGCAGTGAGAACAGGGTGAACACTGAAGCTTTCTTT
TRBJ1-5,TRBD1,few,TRBV28,CASRSGQVTQPQHF,TGTGCCAGCAGGTCGGGACAGGTCACTCAGCCCCAGCATTTT
TRBJ2-7,.,few,TRBV6-1,CASRLTGQDYEQYF,TGTGCCAGCAGACTCACAGGGCAGGACTACGAGCAGTACTTC
TRBJ2-7,.,.,TRBV11-2,CASSSRRPSGQRSYEQYF,TGTGCCAGCAGCTCGAGAAGACCTTCAGGACAGCGATCCTACGAGCAGTACTTC
TRBJ2-7,TRBD1,.,TRBV28,CASSLGGNEQYF,TGTGCCAGCAGCCTAGGGGGCAACGAGCAGTACTTC
TRBJ1-2,.,few,TRBV7-8,CASSSYTYGYTF,TGTGCCAGCAGCAGTTACACCTATGGCTACACCTTC
TRBJ1-6,TRBD1,.,TRBV7-6,CASSSGQGLSPLHF,TGTGCCAGCAGCTCGGGACAGGGGTTGTCACCCCTCCACTTT
TRBJ2-1,TRBD2,.,TRBV2,CTSSPPSGGYNEQFF,TGTACCAGCAGTCCCCCCAGCGGGGGTTACAATGAGCAGTTCTTC
TRBJ2-1,TRBD2,.,TRBV29-1,CSVGTSGAYNEQFF,TGCAGCGTGGGGACTAGCGGGGCCTACAATGAGCAGTTCTTC
TRBJ1-1,TRBD1,few,TRBV19,CASSIGTGDLNTEAFF,TGTGCCAGTAGTATAGGCACAGGGGACTTGAACACTGAAGCTTTCTTT
TRBJ2-5,TRBD2,few,TRBV28,CASSFTGTSGGAQETQYF,TGTGCCAGCAGTTTCACCGGGACTAGCGGGGGGGCCCAGGAGACCCAGTACTTC
TRBJ2-3,.,few,TRBV7-8,CASSLAYGVRTDTDTQYF,TGTGCCAGCAGCTTAGCTTATGGTGTGCGGACAGACACAGATACGCAGTATTTT
TRBJ2-5,TRBD1,.,TRBV7-9,CASSLGDREGETQYF,TGTGCCAGCAGCTTAGGGGACAGGGAGGGAGAGACCCAGTACTTC
TRBJ2-1,TRBD2,few,TRBV28,CASKTSGLVGDEQFF,TGTGCCAGCAAGACTAGCGGCCTAGTAGGGGATGAGCAGTTCTTC
TRBJ2-7,.,few,TRBV18,CASSPQRIPSYEQYF,TGTGCCAGCTCACCACAGAGGATACCCTCCTACGAGCAGTACTTC
TRBJ2-7,.,.,TRBV10-1,CASSADSGGYEQYF,TGCGCCAGCAGCGCCGACAGTGGTGGCTACGAGCAGTACTTC
TRBJ1-5,TRBD1,few,TRBV9,CASSVLRGHNQPQHF,TGTGCCAGCAGCGTACTAAGGGGGCACAATCAGCCCCAGCATTTT
TRBJ2-2,TRBD2,few,TRBV9,CASSPGPSGINTGELFF,TGTGCCAGCAGCCCCGGTCCTAGCGGAATCAACACCGGGGAGCTGTTTTTT
TRBJ1-5,TRBD1,.,TRBV30,CAWSRVDRGASAQHF,TGTGCCTGGAGTAGAGTCGACAGGGGGGCTTCGGCCCAGCATTTT
TRBJ2-7,TRBD1,few,TRBV19,CASSSRDRDYEQYF,TGTGCCAGTAGTTCCAGGGACAGGGACTACGAGCAGTACTTC
TRBJ2-5,TRBD2,few,TRBV4-1,CASSRGPAGGETQYF,TGCGCCAGCAGCAGGGGTCCAGCGGGGGGAGAGACCCAGTACTTC
TRBJ1-3,.,few,TRBV11-2,CASSLVQDSSGNTIYF,TGTGCCAGCAGCTTAGTGCAGGACAGCTCTGGAAACACCATATATTTT
TRBJ2-3,TRBD1,.,TRBV7-9,CASSPGTGPLSTDTQYF,TGTGCCAGCAGCCCAGGGACAGGACCTTTGAGCACAGATACGCAGTATTTT
TRBJ2-1,TRBD2,few,TRBV9,CASRVGTSGNEQFF,TGTGCCAGCAGAGTCGGGACTAGCGGGAATGAGCAGTTCTTC
TRBJ2-1,.,.,TRBV27,CASSLGFGRRPNEQFF,TGTGCCAGCAGTTTAGGGTTTGGACGGAGGCCTAATGAGCAGTTCTTC
TRBJ2-7,.,few,TRBV27,CASSLYEDYEQYF,TGTGCCAGCAGTTTATACGAGGACTACGAGCAGTACTTC
TRBJ1-1,.,.,TRBV2,CASTEEGMVSTEAFF,TGTGCCAGCACCGAGGAGGGAATGGTGAGCACTGAAGCTTTCTTT
TRBJ2-2,.,few,TRBV18,CASSPEQVGGELFF,TGTGCCAGCTCACCAGAGCAGGTTGGCGGGGAGCTGTTTTTT
TRBJ2-5,TRBD1,.,TRBV29-1,CSVVGAGGGETQYF,TGCAGCGTTGTAGGGGCAGGGGGCGGTGAGACCCAGTACTTC
TRBJ2-1,TRBD2,.,TRBV7-2,CASSLSSGSEKQFF,TGTGCCAGCAGCTTATCTAGCGGGAGCGAGAAGCAGTTCTTC
TRBJ2-1,TRBD2,few,TRBV6-4,CASSVTSGVFYEQFF,TGTGCCAGCAGCGTTACTAGCGGGGTCTTCTATGAGCAGTTCTTC
TRBJ2-7,.,many,TRBV7-2,CASSLYERYEQYF,TGTGCCAGCAGCTTATACGAGCGCTACGAGCAGTACTTC
TRBJ2-3,TRBD1,.,TRBV6-5,CASSYFGTGAPDTQYF,TGTGCCAGCAGTTACTTCGGGACAGGGGCCCCAGATACGCAGTATTTT
TRBJ1-1,.,.,TRBV28,CASSPAGFDTEAFF,TGTGCCAGCAGTCCCGCGGGATTCGACACTGAAGCTTTCTTT
TRBJ2-5,.,few,TRBV6-6,CASSSAGGQETQYF,TGTGCCAGCAGTTCGGCCGGGGGACAAGAGACCCAGTACTTC
TRBJ1-1,.,many,TRBV2,CASSEAEWEGIGTEAFF,TGTGCCAGCAGTGAAGCGGAGTGGGAGGGGATAGGCACTGAAGCTTTCTTT
TRBJ2-4,.,.,TRBV7-9,CASSSDSELPPKIRF,TGTGCCAGCAGCTCCGATAGCGAACTGCCGCCGAAGATTCGCTTC
TRBJ2-5,TRBD1,.,TRBV18,CASSPAGTGSRTQYF,TGTGCCAGCTCACCGGCCGGGACAGGTTCCAGGACCCAGTACTTC
TRBJ1-1,.,.,TRBV6-6,CASSPHLRSTEAFF,TGTGCCAGCAGCCCGCACCTCCGGAGCACTGAAGCTTTCTTT
TRBJ2-1,TRBD1,.,TRBV19,CASSRQGSRDEQFF,TGTGCCAGTAGCAGACAGGGGTCTAGGGATGAGCAGTTCTTC
TRBJ1-4,.,.,TRBV19,CASSMQTRNEKLFF,TGTGCCAGTAGTATGCAGACTCGTAATGAAAAACTGTTTTTT
TRBJ2-1,.,few,TRBV27,CASSSLGFDSLGNEQFF,TGTGCCAGCAGTTCGCTGGGGTTTGACAGCCTGGGGAATGAGCAGTTCTTC
TRBJ1-5,.,few,TRBV28,CASQGNNQPQHF,TGTGCCAGCCAGGGCAACAATCAGCCCCAGCATTTT
TRBJ2-3,TRBD2,.,TRBV9,CASSVMTSGTDTQYF,TGTGCCAGCAGCGTCATGACTAGCGGTACAGATACGCAGTATTTT
TRBJ2-1,TRBD1,few,TRBV10-3,CAISAGQVYNEQFF,TGTGCCATCAGTGCGGGACAGGTCTACAATGAGCAGTTCTTC
TRBJ1-1,TRBD1,few,TRBV19,CASRPPGTGGEAFF,TGTGCCAGTAGACCTCCCGGGACAGGGGGCGAAGCTTTCTTT